These 21 T cell receptor beta chains came from one sample sequenced in a study of T-cell reconstitution after alpha-beta-depleted transplantation in children. Preparation of the TCRbeta library involved a method that used unique molecular identifiers. TCRdb redid the calling of the PCR reads with MiXCR, one entry per CDR3 protein. The sample lists fewer than 400,000 distinct CDR3 sequences, around 20% occurring once. This specimen consisted of PBMCs from the stem cell graft donor, obtained from the stem cell graft. The receptor set was obtained from a human donor who donated a stem cell graft to a child with acute myeloid leukemia.

The V and J genes are TRBV10-3 and TRBJ1-5; 9 nucleotides agree with TRBD1. Germline lookup yields CDR1 ENHRY and CDR2 SYGVKD. With 6 bases clipped from V and 6 bases from J, the junction kept 9 bases outside the gene matches. The CDR3 is made up of 15 amino acids. The CDR3 is CAISTGDRESQPQHF. CDR3 nucleotides: TGTGCCATCAGCACTGGGGACAGGGAGAGTCAGCCCCAGCATTTT.

This sequence joins TRBV13 and TRBJ2-7; 8 bases agree with TRBD1. The CDR3 is 13 residues long. Trimming cost V 4 bases and J 5 bases; bases outside gene matches: 4. Per the germline V gene, CDR1 is PRHDT and CDR2 is FYEKMQ (reference sequence). This CDR3 is CASSSDRGNEQYF. The CDR3 bases are TGTGCCAGCAGCTCCGACAGGGGCAACGAGCAGTACTTC.

The J gene is TRBJ1-1, the V gene TRBV13; 9 bases are a match to TRBD1. The CDR3 contains 22 residues. The ends lost 5 bases at V and 3 bases at J; junction bases unmatched: 28. Germline lookup yields CDR1 PRHDT and CDR2 FYEKMQ (reference sequence). The CDR3 DNA follows: TGTGCCAGCAGCAGATCAATCCGGGACAGGGTTCTAGTAGGGAGACGGCACACTGAAGCTTTCTTT. It is translated as CASSRSIRDRVLVGRRHTEAFF.

The chain recombines TRBV28 with TRBJ1-5, with D unclear. The germline V gene encodes CDR1 MDHEN and CDR2 SYDVKM. The V end was cut by 3 bases, the J end by 3 bases, with 9 bases between. This CDR3 region has 14 residues. CDR3: CASSFMSPNQPQHF. DNA of the CDR3: TGTGCCAGCAGTTTTATGTCACCCAATCAGCCCCAGCATTTT.

This clonotype was seen only a few times. The chain employs TRBV25-1 and TRBJ2-5; a weak D match, TRBD2 (6 bases). CDR1 is MGHDK and CDR2 is SYGVNS in the germline V gene. V shed 0 bases and J shed 0 bases, with 8 bases lying between them. This CDR3 contains 15 residues. CDR3 protein: CASSEYRGYQETQYF. CDR3 nucleotides: TGTGCCAGCAGTGAATATCGGGGGTACCAAGAGACCCAGTACTTC.

Points on this clonotype: Its ends do not fully match the called genes, so a read error is possible. The V call is TRBV20-1, the J call TRBJ2-7, with 7 nucleotides matching TRBD2. The CDR3 is made up of 16 amino acids. Germline assignment: CDR1 DFQATT and CDR2 SNEGSKA (reference sequence). The CDR3 spells CCARDSRGAGSYEQYF. For the CDR3, the DNA is TGCTGTGCTAGAGATTCGAGAGGAGCGGGAAGCTACGAGCAGTACTTC.

This clonotype was seen a few times. The chain joins TRBV20-1 to TRBJ1-2, with a possible D match to TRBD1 (6 bases). The CDR3 runs to 12 residues. Trimming removed 6 bases from V and 7 bases from J, with 15 bases in between. Looked up from germline, CDR1 is DFQATT and CDR2 is SNEGSKA (reference sequence). The chain's CDR3 is CSATGYQGGYTF. CDR3 in DNA: TGCAGTGCCACAGGGTACCAGGGTGGCTACACCTTC.

This chain joins TRBV20-1 and TRBJ2-7; 7 bases fit TRBD1. In germline, CDR1 is DFQATT, CDR2 SNEGSKA (reference sequence). The V gene end was trimmed by 5 bases and the J gene end by 6 bases; junction bases not matched to a gene: 13. The CDR3 totals 14 residues. The CDR3 spells CSALQGTPLGEQYF. The CDR3 region has the DNA TGCAGTGCTTTACAGGGGACCCCTCTTGGCGAGCAGTACTTC.

There are many counts of this clonotype. The chain couples TRBV27 to TRBJ2-7; no clear D. V shed 8 bases and J shed 1 base, with 12 bases lying between them. This CDR3 contains 13 residues. The germline gives CDR1 MNHEY, CDR2 SMNVEV (reference sequence). The CDR3 bases are TGTGCCAGCGGAAGGACGGAATCCTACGAGCAGTACTTC. This gives the protein CASGRTESYEQYF.

This clonotype was seen ten or more times. The J gene is TRBJ2-7, the V gene TRBV20-1; the D gene is possibly TRBD1 (5 bases). The CDR3 is 14 residues long. V lost 6 bases and J lost 2, with 17 bases in between. Germline loops: CDR1 DFQATT, CDR2 SNEGSKA (reference sequence). CDR3 in DNA: TGCAGTGCGGAAACAGGAATAGGAACCTACGAGCAGTACTTC. Protein: CSAETGIGTYEQYF.

The gene calls are TRBV28 and TRBJ1-2, with a weak D call TRBD1 (5 bases). Germline CDR1 MDHEN, CDR2 SYDVKM. The CDR3 is 14 amino acids. Deletions cut 8 bases from V and 6 bases from J, with 19 bases between. The DNA of the CDR3 is TGTGCCAGCGGCTGGGACCGACTTCGGAATGGCTACACCTTC. Its protein product is CASGWDRLRNGYTF.

This clonotype appeared a few times. V and J are TRBV4-2 and TRBJ2-7; the match to TRBD2 covers 11 bases. CDR3 length equals 17 residues. Germline values: CDR1 LGHNA, CDR2 YNFKEQ. V shed 1 base, J shed 3 bases, and the junction held 8 bases outside the gene matches. CDR3 DNA: TGTGCCAGCAGCCAAGGGGCTGCTAGCGGGAGGCACTACGAGCAGTACTTC. Amino acid sequence: CASSQGAASGRHYEQYF.

This clonotype was detected a few times. This chain connects TRBV24-1 to TRBJ2-7; 8 nucleotides align to TRBD1. V gave up 4 bases and J gave up 9 bases; unmatched junction bases: 4. This CDR3 spans 12 amino acids. CDR1 KGHDR and CDR2 SFDVKD come from the germline V gene. The chain's CDR3 is CATSDPGTGQYF. The CDR3 DNA follows: TGTGCCACCAGTGACCCCGGGACAGGGCAGTACTTC.

This clonotype was recorded at least ten times. The genes are TRBV12-3 or TRBV12-4 and TRBJ1-2; no firm D call. This CDR3 comprises 14 residues. V was trimmed by 3 bases and J by 7 bases, leaving 15 bases between them. CDR3 DNA: TGTGCCAGCAGTTTGACGAATACAGATCGTGGCTACACCTTC. Translated, it gives CASSLTNTDRGYTF.

Worth noting for this clonotype: This may be a read error: a much more frequent sequence differs by one nucleotide. The chain joins TRBV12-3 or TRBV12-4 to TRBJ2-3; 14 bases line up with TRBD2. CDR3 length: 16 amino acids. This CDR3 reads CASSPGLAGGADTLYF. CDR3 DNA sequence: TGTGCCAGCAGTCCAGGACTAGCGGGAGGTGCGGATACGCTGTATTTT.

The V gene is TRBV4-1, the J gene TRBJ2-2, with D unclear. Germline V gives CDR1 MGHRA, CDR2 YSYEKL. CDR3 length equals 15 residues. The V gene lost 0 bases and the J gene lost 7 bases, with 12 bases spanning the gap. The CDR3 loop is CASSQDRDRGGELFF. For the CDR3, the DNA is TGCGCCAGCAGCCAAGACAGAGATCGAGGCGGGGAGCTGTTTTTT.

The rearrangement uses TRBV10-2 and TRBJ2-3, with a weak D call TRBD2 (5 bases). The CDR3 is 14 residues long. Trimming cost V 0 bases and J 9 bases, with 13 bases left between them. Germline CDR1 WSHSY, CDR2 SAAADI. For the CDR3, the DNA is TGCGCCAGCAGTGAGTCAAAGGGAGCCGGGACGCAGTATTTT. This codes for CASSESKGAGTQYF.

The table lists this clonotype with a few counts. The chain employs TRBV4-1 and TRBJ2-1, with TRBD2 identical over 8 bases. CDR3 length: 15 residues. After removal of 4 bases from V and 7 bases from J, the junction contained 9 bases not matched to a gene. The germline CDR1 and CDR2 sequences are MGHRA and YSYEKL. The CDR3 nucleotides read TGCGCCAGCAGCCTCGGGACTAGTTTAAGGAATGAGCAGTTCTTC. Encoded protein: CASSLGTSLRNEQFF.

This sequence joins TRBV5-5 and TRBJ2-4, with 9 positions matching TRBD1. CDR1 and CDR2 (germline): SGHKS, YYEKEE (reference sequence). The CDR3 is 15 amino acids. Trimming at V came to 3 bases and at J to 5 bases, leaving 6 bases not matched to a gene. CDR3 protein: CASSSGTGTENIQYF. For the CDR3, the DNA is TGTGCCAGCAGCTCCGGGACAGGGACTGAAAACATTCAGTACTTC.

This clonotype has only a few counts. This chain links TRBV5-1 with TRBJ2-3; D might be TRBD1 or TRBD2, each matching 5 bases. Germline V gene sequence: CDR1 SGHRS, CDR2 YFSETQ. Trimming stripped 1 base from V and 4 bases from J, with 13 bases between. CDR3 size: 15 residues. CDR3 loop: CASSLTGGTADTQYF. In DNA, the CDR3 is TGCGCCAGCAGCTTGACTGGGGGTACGGCAGATACGCAGTATTTT.

J is TRBJ2-2 and V is TRBV12-3 or TRBV12-4; D is uncertain. V lost 7 bases and J 1 base, leaving 7 bases between the germline ends. CDR3 length: 13 amino acids. This chain's CDR3 is CASNLGNTGELFF. CDR3 bases: TGTGCCAGCAACCTGGGGAACACCGGGGAGCTGTTTTTT.